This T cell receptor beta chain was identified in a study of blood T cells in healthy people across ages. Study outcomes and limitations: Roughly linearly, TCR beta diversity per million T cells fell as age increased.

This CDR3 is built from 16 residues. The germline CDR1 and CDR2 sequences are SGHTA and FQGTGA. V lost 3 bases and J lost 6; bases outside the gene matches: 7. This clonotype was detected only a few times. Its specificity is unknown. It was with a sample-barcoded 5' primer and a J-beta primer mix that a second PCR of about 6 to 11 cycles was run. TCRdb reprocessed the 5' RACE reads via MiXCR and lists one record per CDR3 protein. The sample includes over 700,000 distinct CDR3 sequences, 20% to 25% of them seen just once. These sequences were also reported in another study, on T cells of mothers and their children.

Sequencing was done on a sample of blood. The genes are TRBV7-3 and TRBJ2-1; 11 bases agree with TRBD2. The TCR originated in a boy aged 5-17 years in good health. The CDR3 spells CASSFIAGGPINEQFF. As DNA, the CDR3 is TGTGCCAGCAGCTTTATAGCGGGGGGGCCTATCAATGAGCAGTTCTTC.